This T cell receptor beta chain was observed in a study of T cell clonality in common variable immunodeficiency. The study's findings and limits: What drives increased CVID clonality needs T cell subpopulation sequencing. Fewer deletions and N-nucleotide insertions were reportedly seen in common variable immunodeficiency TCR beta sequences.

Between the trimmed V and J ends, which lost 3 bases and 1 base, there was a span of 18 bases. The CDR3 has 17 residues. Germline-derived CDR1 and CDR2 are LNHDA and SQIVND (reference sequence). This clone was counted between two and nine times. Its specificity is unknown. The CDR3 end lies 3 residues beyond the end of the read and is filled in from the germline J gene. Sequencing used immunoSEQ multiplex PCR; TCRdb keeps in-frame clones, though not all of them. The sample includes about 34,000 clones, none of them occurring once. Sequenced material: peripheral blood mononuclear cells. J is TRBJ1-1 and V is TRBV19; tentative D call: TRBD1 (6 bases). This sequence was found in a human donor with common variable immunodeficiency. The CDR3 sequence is CASSISGWGRGNTEAFF. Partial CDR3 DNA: TGTGCCAGTAGTATTAGTGGCTGGGGGCGAGGGAACACTGAA.